This T cell receptor beta chain was sequenced for a study of blood T cell repertoires in COVID-19. The germline V and J ends were trimmed by 5 bases and 0 bases, with 9 bases remaining between them. The CDR3 is 14 amino acids. Germline V CDR1 and CDR2: SGHAT, FQNNGV. Produced via immunoSEQ multiplex PCR; TCRdb's table is partial and in-frame only. The sample records approximately 150,000 clones, roughly 90% being singletons. This rearrangement joins TRBV11-2 to TRBJ2-3; D is undetermined. This clonotype was obtained from a man between 65 and 85 years old with active COVID-19. Sequencing was performed on peripheral blood. The CDR3 DNA follows: TGTGCCAGCAGCCACCCCGGGAGCACAGATACGCAGTATTTT. This encodes CASSHPGSTDTQYF.